The following is a T cell receptor (beta chain) sequence with its context. The data belong to a study of tumor-infiltrating lymphocytes in oesophageal squamous cell carcinoma. The CDR3 loop spans 15 amino acids. CDR1 SGHTA and CDR2 FQGTGA come from the germline V gene. V was pared by 1 base and J by 0 bases, with 8 bases between. In TCRdb, the PCR reads were re-called with MiXCR into one record per CDR3 protein. The table records under 20,000 distinct CDR3 sequences, 40% to 55% of them present only once. The chain couples TRBV7-3 to TRBJ2-3; maybe TRBD2 (6 bases). The sequenced sample was esophageal tumor tissue. This clonotype originated in a male donor with esophageal squamous cell carcinoma. This CDR3 is CASSLNSGSTDTQYF. The CDR3 bases are TGTGCCAGCAGCTTAAATAGCGGTAGCACAGATACGCAGTATTTT.